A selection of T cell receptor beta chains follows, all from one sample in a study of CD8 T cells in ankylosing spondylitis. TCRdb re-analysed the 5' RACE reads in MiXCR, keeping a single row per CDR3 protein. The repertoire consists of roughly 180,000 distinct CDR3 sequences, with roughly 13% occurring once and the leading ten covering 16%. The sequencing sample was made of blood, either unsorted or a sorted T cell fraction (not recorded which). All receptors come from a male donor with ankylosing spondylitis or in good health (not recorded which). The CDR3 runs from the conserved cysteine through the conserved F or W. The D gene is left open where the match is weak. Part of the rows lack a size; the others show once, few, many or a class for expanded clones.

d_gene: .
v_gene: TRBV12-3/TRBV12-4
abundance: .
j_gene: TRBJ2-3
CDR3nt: TGTGCCAGCAGTAACCTCAGAGATACGCAGTATTTT
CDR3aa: CASSNLRDTQYF

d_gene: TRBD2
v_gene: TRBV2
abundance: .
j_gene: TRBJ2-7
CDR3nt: TGTGCCAGCAGTGAACCTTTACTAGCGGACTACGAGCAGTACTTC
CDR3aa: CASSEPLLADYEQYF

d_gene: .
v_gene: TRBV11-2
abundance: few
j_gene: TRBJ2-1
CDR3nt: TGTGCCAGCAGCTCCCCCGGGAGTCGAAATGAGCAGTTCTTC
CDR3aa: CASSSPGSRNEQFF

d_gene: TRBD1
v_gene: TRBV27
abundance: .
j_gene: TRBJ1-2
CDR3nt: TGTGCCAGCAGCTCTACAGGGGTTGTAAGTGGCTACACCTTC
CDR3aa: CASSSTGVVSGYTF

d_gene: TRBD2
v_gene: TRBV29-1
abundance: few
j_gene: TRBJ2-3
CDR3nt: TGCAGCGTTGAGGGGACTAGTATTCACACAGATACGCAGTATTTT
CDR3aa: CSVEGTSIHTDTQYF

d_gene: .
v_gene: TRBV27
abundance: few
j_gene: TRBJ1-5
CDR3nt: TGTGCCAGCAGTTTATCAGGGCAGGGCAGCAATCAGCCCCAGCATTTT
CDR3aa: CASSLSGQGSNQPQHF

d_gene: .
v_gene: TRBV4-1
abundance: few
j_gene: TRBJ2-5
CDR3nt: TGCGCCAGCAGCCGAGGGAGCCTAGCGCAACAAGAGACCCAGTACTTC
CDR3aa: CASSRGSLAQQETQYF

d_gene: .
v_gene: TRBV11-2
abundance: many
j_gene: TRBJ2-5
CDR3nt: TGTGCCAGCAGCCAAAAACCCTCGGGGGTGGAAGAGACCCAGTACTTC
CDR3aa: CASSQKPSGVEETQYF

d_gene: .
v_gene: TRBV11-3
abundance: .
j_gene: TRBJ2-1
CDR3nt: TGTGCCAGCAGCTTAGATGGGGGGACAATGAATGAGCAGTTCTTC
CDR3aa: CASSLDGGTMNEQFF

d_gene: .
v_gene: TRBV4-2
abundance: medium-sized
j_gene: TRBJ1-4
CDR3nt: TGTGCCAGCAGCCTATCCGGGACCGGAGGAGAAAAACTGTTTTTT
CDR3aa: CASSLSGTGGEKLFF

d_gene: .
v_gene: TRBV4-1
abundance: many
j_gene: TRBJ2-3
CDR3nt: TGCGCCAGCATCTGGAGGACTACTTCCACAGATACGCAGTATTTT
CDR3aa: CASIWRTTSTDTQYF

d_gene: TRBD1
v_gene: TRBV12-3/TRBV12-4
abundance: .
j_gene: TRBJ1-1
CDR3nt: TGTGCCAGCAGTTGGGGGACAGGAGAAGCTTTCTTT
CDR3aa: CASSWGTGEAFF

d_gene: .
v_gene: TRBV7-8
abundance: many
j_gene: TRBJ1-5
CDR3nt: TGTGCCAGCAGCAGGGGCAGGGTGGGTGTTCAGCCCCAGCATTTT
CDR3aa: CASSRGRVGVQPQHF

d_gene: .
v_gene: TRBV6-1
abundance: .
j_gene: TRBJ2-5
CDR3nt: TGTGCCAGCAGTGAAGCTGCCAGCTCCGAAAGGGAGACCCAGTACTTC
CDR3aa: CASSEAASSERETQYF

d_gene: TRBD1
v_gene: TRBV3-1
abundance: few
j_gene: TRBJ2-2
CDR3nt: TGTGCCAGCAGCCAAGGGTTTGGGACAGGGGTTATCGGGGAGTTGTTTTTT
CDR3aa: CASSQGFGTGVIGELFF

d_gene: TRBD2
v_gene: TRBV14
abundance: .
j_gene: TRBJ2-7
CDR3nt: TGTGCCAGCAGCCACGGGACTAGCGGGTTTTCCTACGAGCAGTACTTC
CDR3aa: CASSHGTSGFSYEQYF

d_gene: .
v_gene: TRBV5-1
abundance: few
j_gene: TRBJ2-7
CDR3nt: TGCGCCAGCAGCCCAGATTTCTCCTCCTACGAGCAGTACTTC
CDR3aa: CASSPDFSSYEQYF

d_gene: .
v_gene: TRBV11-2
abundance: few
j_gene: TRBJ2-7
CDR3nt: TGTGCCAGCAGCTTGATCCCAGGGGACGAGCAGTACTTC
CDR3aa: CASSLIPGDEQYF

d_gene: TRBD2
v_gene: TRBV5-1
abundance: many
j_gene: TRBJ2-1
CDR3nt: TGCGCCAGCAGCTTGGACCGGGGGGACGCCATCCCAGCCGACAATGAGCAGTTCTTC
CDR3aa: CASSLDRGDAIPADNEQFF

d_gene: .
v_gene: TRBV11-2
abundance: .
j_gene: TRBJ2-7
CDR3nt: TGTGCCAGCAGCCCTCCGGGACACCCTCCCTACGAGCAGTACTTC
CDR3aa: CASSPPGHPPYEQYF

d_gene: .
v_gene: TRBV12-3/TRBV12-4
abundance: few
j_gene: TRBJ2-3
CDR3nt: TGTGCCAGCAGTTTCGACCCCCACGGGGATACGCAGTATTTT
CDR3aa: CASSFDPHGDTQYF

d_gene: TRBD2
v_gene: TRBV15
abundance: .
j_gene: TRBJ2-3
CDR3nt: TGTGCCACCAGCACGCGGGACTATCTCACAGATACGCAGTATTTT
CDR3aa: CATSTRDYLTDTQYF

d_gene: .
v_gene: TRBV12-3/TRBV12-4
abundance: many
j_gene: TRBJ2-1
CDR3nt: TGTGCCAGCAGTTTCCAGACTTATGAGCAGTTCTTC
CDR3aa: CASSFQTYEQFF

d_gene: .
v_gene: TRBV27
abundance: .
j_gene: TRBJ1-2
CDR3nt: TGTGCCAGCAGTAAGAGTGGGGGGCTGGGGAACTATGGCTACACCTTC
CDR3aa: CASSKSGGLGNYGYTF

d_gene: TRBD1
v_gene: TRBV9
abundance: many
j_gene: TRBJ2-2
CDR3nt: TGTGCCAGCAGCGTAGGGAACAGGGGGCAAAACGGGGAGCTGTTTTTT
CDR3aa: CASSVGNRGQNGELFF

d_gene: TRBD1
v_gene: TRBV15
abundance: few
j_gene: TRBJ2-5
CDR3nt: TGTGCCACCAGCGGGTTTTCTGGGACAGGGGTTTTCAGGCAAGAGACCCAGTACTTC
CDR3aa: CATSGFSGTGVFRQETQYF

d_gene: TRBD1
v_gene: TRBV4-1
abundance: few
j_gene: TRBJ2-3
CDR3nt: TGCGCCAGCAGCCAAGAGATCCGTGGGAACAGGGGCTTGAGCACAGATACGCAGTATTTT
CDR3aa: CASSQEIRGNRGLSTDTQYF

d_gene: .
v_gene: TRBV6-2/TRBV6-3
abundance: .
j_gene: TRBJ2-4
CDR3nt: TGTGCCAGCAGTAACGCAGACATTCAGTACTTC
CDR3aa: CASSNADIQYF

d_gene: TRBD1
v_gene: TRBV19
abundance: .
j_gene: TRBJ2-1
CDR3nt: TGTGCCAGTAGTGGGGACAGTTTATACAATGAGCAGTTCTTC
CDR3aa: CASSGDSLYNEQFF

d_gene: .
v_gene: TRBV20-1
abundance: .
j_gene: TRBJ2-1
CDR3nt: TGCAGTGCTCTACCCCGATCGAACTACAATGAGCAGTTCTTC
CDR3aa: CSALPRSNYNEQFF

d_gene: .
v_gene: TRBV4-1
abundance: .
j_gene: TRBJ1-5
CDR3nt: TGCGCCAGCAGCTTAGAGGGAGGGAGCAATCAGCCCCAGCATTTT
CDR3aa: CASSLEGGSNQPQHF

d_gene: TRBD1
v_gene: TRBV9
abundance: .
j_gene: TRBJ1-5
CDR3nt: TGTGCCAGCAGCCCCTTGACAGGGCCTCAGCCCCAGCATTTT
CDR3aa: CASSPLTGPQPQHF

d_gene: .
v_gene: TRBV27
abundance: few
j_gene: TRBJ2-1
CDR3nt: TGTGCCAGCAGTTTATTAGGATCCAGTGAGCAGTTCTTC
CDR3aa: CASSLLGSSEQFF

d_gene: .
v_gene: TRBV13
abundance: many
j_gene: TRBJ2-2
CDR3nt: TGTGCCAGCACCGTAACAAACGGGGAGCTGTTTTTT
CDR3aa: CASTVTNGELFF

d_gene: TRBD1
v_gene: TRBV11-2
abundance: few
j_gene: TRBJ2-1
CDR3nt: TGTGCCAGCAGCCCGAGCGCAGGGGGCGCTAAGGACAATGAGCAGTTCTTC
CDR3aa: CASSPSAGGAKDNEQFF

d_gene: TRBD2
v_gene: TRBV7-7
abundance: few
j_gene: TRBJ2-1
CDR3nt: TGTGCCAGCAGCTTAGACCGAGGGACTAGTAATGAGCAGTTCTTC
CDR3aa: CASSLDRGTSNEQFF

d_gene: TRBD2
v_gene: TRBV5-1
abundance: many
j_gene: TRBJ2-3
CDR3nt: TGCGCCAGCAGCCACCAAGCGGGGGGGCAGGAAGATACGCAGTATTTT
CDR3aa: CASSHQAGGQEDTQYF

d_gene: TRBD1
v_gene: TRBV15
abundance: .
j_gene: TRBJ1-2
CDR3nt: TGTGCCACCAGCAGGGTTCGAGGGGGCAGAAATCACTATGGCTACACCTTC
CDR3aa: CATSRVRGGRNHYGYTF

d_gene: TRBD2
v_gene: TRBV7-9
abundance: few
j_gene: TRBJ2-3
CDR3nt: TGTGCCAGCAGCATCTGGACTAGCATCACAGATACGCAGTATTTT
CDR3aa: CASSIWTSITDTQYF